A single sample is the source of the 14 T cell receptor beta chains below, sequenced in a study of cytomegalovirus exposure and HLA in healthy donors. PCR amplification relied on 60 Vbeta primers (plus 13 Jbeta primers). TCRdb's table, derived via immunoSEQ multiplex PCR, lists solely in-frame clones and lacks some. Counted here are about 190,000 clones, around 81% occurring once; the ten biggest clones make up about 1.7%. The sequenced material came from PBMCs. These receptors were obtained from a man between 18 and 29 years old in good health and CMV-seronegative.

The chain joins TRBV11-2 to TRBJ2-5, with 8 positions matching TRBD2. Germline CDR1 SGHAT, CDR2 FQNNGV. The CDR3 is made up of 16 amino acids. V lost 0 bases, J lost 4 bases, and 7 bases stayed unmatched. The CDR3 reads CASSLEGHAGGETQYF. The CDR3 nucleotides are TGTGCCAGCAGCTTAGAGGGACATGCGGGAGGAGAGACCCAGTACTTC.

The chain couples TRBV7-2 to TRBJ2-1; D possibly corresponds to TRBD2 (6 bases). The germline gives CDR1 SGHTA, CDR2 FQGNSA. Trimming pared 5 bases from V and 0 bases from J, leaving 17 bases between. The CDR3 is 17 residues long. As DNA, the CDR3 is TGTGCCAGCAGCCCCGTTGTGGTCGGGAGCTCCTACAATGAGCAGTTCTTC. Residues: CASSPVVVGSSYNEQFF.

This sequence joins TRBV7-8 and TRBJ2-3; 7 bases fit TRBD1. Germline lookup yields CDR1 SGHVS and CDR2 FQNEAQ. Trimming at V came to 2 bases and at J to 3 bases, leaving 8 bases not matched to a gene. The CDR3 consists of 16 residues. As DNA, the CDR3 is TGTGCCAGCAGCTTAAGACAGGGAGTATTAACAGATACGCAGTATTTT. Translated: CASSLRQGVLTDTQYF. The whole variable domain, filled in from reference TRBV7-8 and TRBJ2-3, reads GAGVSQSPRYKVAKRGQDVALRCDPISGHVSLFWYQQALGQGPEFLTYFQNEAQLDKSGLPSDRFFAERPEGSVSTLKIQRTQQEDSAVYLCASSLRQGVLTDTQYFGPGTRLTVL.

This chain connects TRBV7-6 to TRBJ2-5; the D is unclear. Trimming removed 2 bases at V and 2 bases at J, with 3 bases between. CDR3 length equals 12 residues. Per the germline V gene, CDR1 is SGHVS and CDR2 is FNYEAQ. CDR3 DNA sequence: TGTGCCAGCAGCTTACCTCAAGAGACCCAGTACTTC. Translated: CASSLPQETQYF.

This chain links TRBV28 with TRBJ2-1; TRBD2 matches 7 bases. The CDR3 has 15 amino acids. The germline V gene has CDR1 MDHEN and CDR2 SYDVKM. V shed 6 bases, J shed 0 bases, and the junction held 5 bases outside the gene matches. CDR3 in amino acids: CASSLADLSYNEQFF. For the CDR3, the DNA is TGTGCCAGCAGCCTAGCGGACCTCTCCTACAATGAGCAGTTCTTC.

The chain joins TRBV28 to TRBJ1-1; TRBD1 might be the D (6 bases). The V gene's germline CDR1 is MDHEN and CDR2 SYDVKM. The CDR3 runs 16 residues. V lost 2 bases and J 1 base, leaving 14 bases between the germline ends. The CDR3 protein is CASSLLQGWGNTEAFF. The CDR3 DNA sequence: TGTGCCAGCAGTTTACTACAGGGCTGGGGGAACACTGAAGCTTTCTTT.

This clone was seen only a few times. The J gene is TRBJ1-4, the V gene TRBV7-9; TRBD1 agrees at 7 bases. CDR3 length equals 15 residues. V lost 1 base and J lost 4; bases outside the gene matches: 3. Germline values: CDR1 SEHNR, CDR2 FQNEAQ (reference sequence). CDR3 protein: CASSLETGLNEKLFF. The CDR3 nucleotides read TGTGCCAGCAGCTTAGAGACAGGGCTTAATGAAAAACTGTTTTTT.

CDR3 loop: CASGGVGPNEQFF. The DNA for the CDR3 is TGTGCCAGCGGCGGAGTGGGGCCTAATGAGCAGTTCTTC. The chain links TRBV7-6 to TRBJ2-1, with a tentative D call TRBD1 (5 bases). Germline loops: CDR1 SGHVS, CDR2 FNYEAQ. The CDR3 contains 13 residues. Trimming took 8 bases from V and 7 from J, leaving 15 bases between them.

The gene calls are TRBV7-9 and TRBJ2-5; possibly TRBD1 for D (5 bases). This CDR3 contains 13 residues. CDR1 is SEHNR, CDR2 FQNEAQ, per germline (reference sequence). Trimming took 4 bases from V and 2 from J, leaving 8 bases between them. This CDR3 reads CASSWGRQETQYF. CDR3 sequence (DNA): TGTGCCAGCAGCTGGGGCAGACAAGAGACCCAGTACTTC.

The chain uses TRBV9 and TRBJ2-3, with D perhaps TRBD2 (7 bases). V lost 4 bases, J lost 0 bases, and 18 bases lay in between. Germline V CDR1 and CDR2: SGDLS, YYNGEE. The CDR3 length is 17 residues. The CDR3 loop reads CASSSMGGGRSTDTQYF. CDR3 nucleotides: TGTGCCAGCAGCAGCATGGGCGGGGGCAGAAGCACAGATACGCAGTATTTT.

The chain combines TRBV7-2 with TRBJ1-2, with 12 bases identical to TRBD1. Germline CDR1 reads SGHTA; CDR2 reads FQGNSA. The trim removed 3 bases at V and 4 bases at J, leaving 12 bases unmatched. This CDR3 region has 18 residues. The DNA for the CDR3 is TGTGCCAGCAGCTTGGGGGGGACAGGGGGCTACGGGAGCTATGGCTACACCTTC. Its translation: CASSLGGTGGYGSYGYTF.

This chain connects TRBV30 to TRBJ1-3, with TRBD1 identical over 8 bases. Losses at the gene ends were 5 bases for V and 2 bases for J; bases not matched to a gene: 5. Germline V gene lookup returns CDR1 GTSNPN and CDR2 SVGIG (reference sequence). The CDR3 consists of 14 residues. CDR3 bases: TGTGCCTGGGAACTACAGGGGGCTGGAAACACCATATATTTT. It codes for CAWELQGAGNTIYF.

This clone was seen a single time. A read error may produce the germline difference seen at one junction end. This CDR3 is CASSLLGTAETQYF. CDR3 DNA: TGTGCTAGCAGCCTATTAGGGACAGCTGAGACCCAGTACTTC. The rearrangement uses TRBV7-7 and TRBJ2-5; TRBD1 matches at 7 bases. The germline V gene has CDR1 SSHAT and CDR2 FNYEAQ (reference sequence). The CDR3 has 14 residues.

The CDR3 reads CASSPRGGIGGQPQHF. The CDR3 DNA sequence: TGTGCCAGCAGCCCTCGAGGCGGGATTGGCGGTCAGCCCCAGCATTTT. The chain is built from TRBV27 and TRBJ1-5; no clear D. Germline-derived CDR1 and CDR2 are MNHEY and SMNVEV (reference sequence). Trimming cost V 6 bases and J 6 bases, with 21 bases left between them. There are 16 residues in the CDR3.